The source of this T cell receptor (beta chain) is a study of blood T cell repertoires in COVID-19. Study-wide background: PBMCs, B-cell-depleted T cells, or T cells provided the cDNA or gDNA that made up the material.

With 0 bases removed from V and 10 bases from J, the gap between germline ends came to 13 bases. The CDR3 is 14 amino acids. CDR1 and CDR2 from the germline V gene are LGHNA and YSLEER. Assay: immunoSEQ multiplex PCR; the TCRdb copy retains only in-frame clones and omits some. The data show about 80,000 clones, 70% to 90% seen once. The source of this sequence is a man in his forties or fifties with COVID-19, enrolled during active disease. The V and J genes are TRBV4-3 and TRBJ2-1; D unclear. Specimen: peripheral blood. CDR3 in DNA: TGCGCCAGCAGCCAAGACCCGACTGGCAGAGAGCAGTTCTTC. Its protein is CASSQDPTGREQFF.